This TCR beta chain is from a study of CD8 T cells in Susac syndrome. Study results and caveats: Expansion of Susac CD8+ clones peaked in TEMRA cells and in active patients.

V was clipped by 3 bases and J by 1 base, with 9 bases between them. This CDR3 spans 14 amino acids. Of note for this clonotype: Its specificity is not known.

Sequencing of TCR beta covered CD8+ and CD4+ T cells obtained from blood. TEMRA cells were enriched by FACS, while CD8+ and CD4+ T cells were obtained through a negative isolation that was performed magnetically. An amount of RNA that ranged from about 0.45 to 1 ug was reverse transcribed with random hexamers. MiXCR, run by TCRdb on the immunoSEQ multiplex PCR reads, gives a single entry per CDR3 protein. The sample gives about 190,000 distinct CDR3 sequences, about 95% of which show up once; around 0.16% is in the top ten. The clonotype originates from a human donor with Susac syndrome. V and J are TRBV12-3 or TRBV12-4 and TRBJ1-2; a weak D match, TRBD1 (5 bases). Sequences were obtained from CD8+ T cells from PBMCs. The CDR3 sequence: CASSFDSLNYGYTF. In DNA, the CDR3 is TGTGCCAGCAGTTTCGACAGCCTTAACTATGGCTACACCTTC.